These 17 T cell receptor beta chains were sequenced from one sample in a study. Each CDR3 protein gets one entry after TCRdb re-called the 5' RACE reads with MiXCR. This repertoire shows some 31,000 distinct CDR3 sequences, under 30% found once; its top ten account for roughly 4%. The specimen was naive CD4+ T cells sorted from a lymph node. The subset denotes: naive CD4+ T cells, CD4+CD45RA+CD25-. The origin of the receptors is a female donor with breast cancer.

This clonotype was counted a few times. The chain combines TRBV14 with TRBJ1-2; D possibly corresponds to TRBD1 (6 bases). Germline CDR1 and CDR2: SGHDN and FVKESK. Trimming left V 1 base short and J 8 bases short, with 23 bases between. The CDR3 spans 17 residues. The CDR3 DNA sequence: TGTGCCAGCAGCCAAGGGAGGAAAACAGGGACGATTGAGGGCTACACCTTC. Its protein is CASSQGRKTGTIEGYTF.

By share of the sample, this clonotype is medium-sized (0.01 to 0.1%). This rearrangement joins TRBV10-1 to TRBJ2-1, with D maybe TRBD2 (5 bases). V lost 3 bases and J lost 9, with 12 bases in between. This CDR3 has 13 residues. Germline loops: CDR1 WNHNN, CDR2 SYGVQD (reference sequence). The CDR3 sequence: CASSEVAGSEQFF. The CDR3 DNA sequence: TGCGCCAGCAGTGAAGTTGCGGGTAGTGAGCAGTTCTTC.

A remark on this clonotype: This may be a read error: a much more frequent sequence differs by one nucleotide. The chain links TRBV5-1 to TRBJ2-5; TRBD2 aligns across 8 bases. Germline lookup yields CDR1 SGHRS and CDR2 YFSETQ. The CDR3 runs 15 residues. The CDR3 DNA is TGCGCCGGCAGCTTCCTAGGACTAGCAGGGGAGACCCAGTACTTC. Its translation: CAGSFLGLAGETQYF.

A note on this clonotype: A single base separates this from a much larger clone, so it may be a read error. V and J are TRBV7-2 and TRBJ1-3; D may be TRBD1 (5 bases). CDR1 is SGHTA and CDR2 is FQGNSA in the germline V gene. The CDR3 is made up of 15 amino acids. The CDR3 region is CASSSARGSGSTIYF. The CDR3, as DNA: TGTGCCAGCAGCTCCGCAAGGGGTTCAGGAAGCACCATATATTTT.

The rearrangement joins TRBV5-4 to TRBJ2-3; 7 positions agree with TRBD1. The V gene's germline CDR1 is SGHNT and CDR2 YYREEE (reference sequence). This CDR3 is built from 15 residues. V was pared by 2 bases and J by 2 bases, with 5 bases of the junction left unmatched. This CDR3 is CASSFRDSLTDTQYF. In DNA, the CDR3 is TGTGCCAGCAGCTTTAGGGACAGCCTCACAGATACGCAGTATTTT.

This clonotype is medium-sized (0.01 to 0.1%) within its sample. The chain carries TRBV4-2 and TRBJ2-5; TRBD2 matches 8 bases. Germline CDR1 reads LGHNA; CDR2 reads YNFKEQ. With V trimmed by 0 bases and J by 4 bases, 10 bases remained unmatched. CDR3 length equals 17 residues. The CDR3 DNA is TGTGCCAGCAGCCAAGACCCCAGCGGGGGCGGGGGAGAGACCCAGTACTTC. Translation: CASSQDPSGGGGETQYF.

A word on this clonotype: A read error may account for a junction end that differs from germline. This rearrangement joins TRBV5-1 to TRBJ2-7; 9 bases are a match to TRBD2. Germline V gives CDR1 SGHRS, CDR2 YFSETQ. The CDR3 loop spans 16 amino acids. The DNA of the CDR3 is TGTGCCAGCAGCTTGGAATCTAGCGGGATCTCCTACGAGCAGTACTTC. Protein sequence: CASSLESSGISYEQYF.

This clonotype was observed a few times. At one end, the junction sequence differs from germline, possibly due to a read error. CDR3 amino acids: CASKEVNYNSPPHF. In DNA form, the CDR3 reads TGTGCCAGCAAAGAGGTCAACTATAATTCACCCCCCCACTTT. The chain couples TRBV6-1 to TRBJ1-6, with unresolved D. Germline lookup yields CDR1 MNHNS and CDR2 SASEGT. The CDR3 sequence is 14 residues long.

The gene calls are TRBV4-1 and TRBJ2-7, with 11 bases fitting TRBD2. V was pared by 4 bases and J by 3 bases, with 2 bases of the junction left unmatched. This CDR3 region has 14 residues. Germline values: CDR1 MGHRA, CDR2 YSYEKL. The DNA for the CDR3 is TGCGCCAGCAGCCCGGGACTAGCGGACTACGAGCAGTACTTC. This encodes CASSPGLADYEQYF.

The chain carries TRBV4-1 and TRBJ2-1, with D possibly TRBD2 on 5 matching bases. The V gene's germline CDR1 is MGHRA and CDR2 YSYEKL. Trimming left V 5 bases short and J 0 bases short, with 17 bases between. There are 17 residues in the CDR3. CDR3 loop: CASSVEVGTSSYNEQFF. DNA for the CDR3: TGCGCCAGCAGCGTGGAAGTGGGTACTAGCTCCTACAATGAGCAGTTCTTC.

This clonotype was seen only a few times. V is TRBV20-1 and J is TRBJ2-3; 9 bases line up with TRBD2. There are 13 residues in the CDR3. The J segment lost 6 bases and the V segment lost 6 bases, leaving 7 bases of the junction unmatched. Germline loops: CDR1 DFQATT, CDR2 SNEGSKA (reference sequence). The CDR3 coding sequence is TGCAGTGCCTTCCTAGCGGGGATGGATACGCAGTATTTT. Translating it yields CSAFLAGMDTQYF.

This clonotype was seen at least ten times. This chain uses TRBV6-2 or TRBV6-3 with TRBJ2-3; D gene unclear. Trimming stripped 2 bases from V and 2 bases from J, with 17 bases between. This CDR3 is built from 17 residues. Germline V gene sequence: CDR1 MNHEY, CDR2 SVGEGT. The CDR3 nucleotides read TGTGCCAGCAGTTACCGACCACGCCTGGGTCCCACAGATACGCAGTATTTT. It specifies CASSYRPRLGPTDTQYF.

The chain recombines TRBV18 with TRBJ2-5; 7 bases match TRBD1. The CDR3 covers 15 residues. Germline lookup yields CDR1 KGHSH and CDR2 LQKENI. Trimming took 2 bases from V and 1 from J; bases not matched to a gene: 4. The CDR3 here is CASSPLGTVQETQYF. In DNA, the CDR3 is TGTGCCAGCTCACCATTAGGGACAGTCCAAGAGACCCAGTACTTC.

The chain couples TRBV4-1 to TRBJ2-7; TRBD1 matches 9 bases. Trimming cost V 2 bases and J 2 bases; bases outside gene matches: 16. CDR3 length equals 19 residues. Germline lookup yields CDR1 MGHRA and CDR2 YSYEKL. In DNA form, the CDR3 reads TGCGCCAGCAGCCAACTCCTTAGAAGGGACAGGGCGAAGCCCTACGAGCAGTACTTC. Translating gives CASSQLLRRDRAKPYEQYF.

This clonotype was counted only a few times. The genes are TRBV7-2 and TRBJ2-5; tentatively, D is TRBD1 (6 bases). Germline values: CDR1 SGHTA, CDR2 FQGNSA. There are 13 residues in the CDR3. The ends were cut back, 4 bases at V and 1 base at J, with 7 bases in the middle. The chain's CDR3 is CASSYRVQETQYF. The CDR3 coding sequence is TGTGCCAGCAGCTACAGGGTCCAAGAGACCCAGTACTTC.

This clonotype was detected a few times. This chain joins TRBV7-9 and TRBJ1-1; no definite D call. Germline V gives CDR1 SEHNR, CDR2 FQNEAQ (reference sequence). The CDR3 loop spans 11 amino acids. V was shortened by 7 bases and J by 8 bases, with 11 bases between the two germline ends. This chain's CDR3 is CASMPDGEAFF. The CDR3 DNA sequence: TGTGCCAGCATGCCGGACGGCGAAGCTTTCTTT.

Only one count was recorded for this clonotype. This may be a read error: a much more frequent sequence differs by one nucleotide. The final CDR3 position lacks the conserved phenylalanine or tryptophan, pointing to a likely read error. The rearrangement joins TRBV5-1 to TRBJ1-2; D is ambiguous. In germline, CDR1 is SGHRS, CDR2 YFSETQ. This CDR3 contains 13 residues. V dropped 6 bases and J dropped 4 bases, with 13 bases sitting between them. CDR3 region: CASKAPQSYGYTL. The DNA for the CDR3 is TGCGCCAGCAAAGCCCCCCAGAGCTATGGCTACACCCTC.